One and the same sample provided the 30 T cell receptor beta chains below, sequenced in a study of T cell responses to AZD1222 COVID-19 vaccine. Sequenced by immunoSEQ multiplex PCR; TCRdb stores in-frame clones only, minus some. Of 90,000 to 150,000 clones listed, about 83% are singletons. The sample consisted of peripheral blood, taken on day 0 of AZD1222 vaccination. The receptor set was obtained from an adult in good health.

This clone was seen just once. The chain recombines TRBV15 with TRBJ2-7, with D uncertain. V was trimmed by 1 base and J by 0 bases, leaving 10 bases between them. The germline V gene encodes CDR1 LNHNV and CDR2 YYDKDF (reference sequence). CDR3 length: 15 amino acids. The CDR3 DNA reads TGTGCCACCAGCAGAGGGACGCCGAGCTCCTACGAGCAGTACTTC. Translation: CATSRGTPSSYEQYF.

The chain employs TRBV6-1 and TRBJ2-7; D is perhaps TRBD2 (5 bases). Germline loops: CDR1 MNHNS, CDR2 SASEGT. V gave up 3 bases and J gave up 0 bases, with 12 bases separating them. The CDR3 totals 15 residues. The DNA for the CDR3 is TGTGCCAGCAGTGACGGTTCGACTAACTCCTACGAGCAGTACTTC. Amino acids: CASSDGSTNSYEQYF.

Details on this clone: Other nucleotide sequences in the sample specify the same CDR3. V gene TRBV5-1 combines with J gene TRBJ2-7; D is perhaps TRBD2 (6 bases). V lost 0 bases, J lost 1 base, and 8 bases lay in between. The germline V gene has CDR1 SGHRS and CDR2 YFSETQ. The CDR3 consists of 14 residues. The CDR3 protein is CASSLVGGSYEQYF. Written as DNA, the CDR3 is TGCGCCAGCAGCTTGGTGGGGGGATCCTACGAGCAGTACTTC. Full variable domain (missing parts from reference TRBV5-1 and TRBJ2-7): KAGVTQTPRYLIKTRGQQVTLSCSPISGHRSVSWYQQTPGQGLQFLFEYFSETQRNKGNFPGRFSGRQFSNSRSEMNVSTLELGDSALYLCASSLVGGSYEQYFGPGTRLTVT.

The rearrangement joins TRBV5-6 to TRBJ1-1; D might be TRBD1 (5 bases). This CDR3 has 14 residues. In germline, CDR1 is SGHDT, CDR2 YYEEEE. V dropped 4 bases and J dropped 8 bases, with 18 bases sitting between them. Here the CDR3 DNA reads TGTGCCAGCAGCCATACGAAAGGGGCGGGAGAAGCTTTCTTT. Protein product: CASSHTKGAGEAFF.

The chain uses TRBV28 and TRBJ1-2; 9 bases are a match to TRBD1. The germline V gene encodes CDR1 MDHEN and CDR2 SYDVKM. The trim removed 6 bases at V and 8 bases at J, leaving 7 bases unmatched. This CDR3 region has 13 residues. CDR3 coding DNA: TGTGCCAGCAGGGCGACAGGGGGTCAGGGCTACACCTTC. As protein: CASRATGGQGYTF.

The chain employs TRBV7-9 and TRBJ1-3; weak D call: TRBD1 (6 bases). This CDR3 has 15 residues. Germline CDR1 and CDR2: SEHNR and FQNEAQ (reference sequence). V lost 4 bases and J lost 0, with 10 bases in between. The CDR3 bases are TGTGCCAGCAGCTCCGGACAGTCCTCTGGAAACACCATATATTTT. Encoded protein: CASSSGQSSGNTIYF.

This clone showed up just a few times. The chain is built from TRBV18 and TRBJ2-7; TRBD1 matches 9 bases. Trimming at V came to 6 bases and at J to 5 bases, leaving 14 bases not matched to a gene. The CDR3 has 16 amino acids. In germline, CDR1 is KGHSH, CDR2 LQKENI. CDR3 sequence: CASSQKRGTGYDEQYF. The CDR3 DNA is TGTGCCAGCTCCCAAAAAAGGGGGACAGGGTACGACGAGCAGTACTTC. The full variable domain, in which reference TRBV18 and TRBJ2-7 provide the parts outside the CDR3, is NAGVMQNPRHLVRRRGQEARLRCSPMKGHSHVYWYRQLPEEGLKFMVYLQKENIIDESGMPKERFSAEFPKEGPSILRIQQVVRGDSAAYFCASSQKRGTGYDEQYFGPGTRLTVT.

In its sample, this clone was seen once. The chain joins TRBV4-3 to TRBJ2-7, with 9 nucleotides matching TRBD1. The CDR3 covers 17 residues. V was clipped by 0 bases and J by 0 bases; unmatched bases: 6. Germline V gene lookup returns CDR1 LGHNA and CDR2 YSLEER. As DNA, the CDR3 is TGCGCCAGCAGCCAAGACTCCGCGGGACAGGGCTCCTACGAGCAGTACTTC. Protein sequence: CASSQDSAGQGSYEQYF.

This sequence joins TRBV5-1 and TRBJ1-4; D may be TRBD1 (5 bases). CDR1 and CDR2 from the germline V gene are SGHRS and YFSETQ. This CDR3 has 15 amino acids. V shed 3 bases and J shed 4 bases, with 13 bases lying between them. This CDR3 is CASSSTGDSNEKLFF. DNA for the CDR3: TGCGCCAGCAGCTCGACGGGAGACAGTAATGAAAAACTGTTTTTT.

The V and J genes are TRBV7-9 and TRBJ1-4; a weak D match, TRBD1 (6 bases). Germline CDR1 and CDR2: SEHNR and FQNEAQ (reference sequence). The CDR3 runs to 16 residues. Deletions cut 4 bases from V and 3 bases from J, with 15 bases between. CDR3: CASSYGRGAPNEKLFF. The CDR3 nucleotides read TGTGCCAGCAGCTATGGCAGGGGCGCGCCTAATGAAAAACTGTTTTTT.

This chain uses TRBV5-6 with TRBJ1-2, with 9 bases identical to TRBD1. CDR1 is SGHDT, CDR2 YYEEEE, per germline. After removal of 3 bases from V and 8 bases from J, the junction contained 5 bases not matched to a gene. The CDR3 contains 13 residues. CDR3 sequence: CASSSGQGRGYTF. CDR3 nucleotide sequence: TGTGCCAGCAGCTCGGGACAGGGTAGGGGCTACACCTTC.

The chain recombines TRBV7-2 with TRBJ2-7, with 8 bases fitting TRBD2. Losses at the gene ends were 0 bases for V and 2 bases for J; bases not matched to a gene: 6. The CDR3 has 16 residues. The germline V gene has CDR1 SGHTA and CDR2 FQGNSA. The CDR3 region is CASSLAQREIPYEQYF. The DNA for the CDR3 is TGTGCCAGCAGCTTAGCCCAGCGGGAGATTCCCTACGAGCAGTACTTC.

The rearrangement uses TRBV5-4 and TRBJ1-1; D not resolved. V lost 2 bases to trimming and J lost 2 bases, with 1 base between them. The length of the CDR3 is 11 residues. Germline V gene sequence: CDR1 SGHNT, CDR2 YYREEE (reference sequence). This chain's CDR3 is CASSFNTEAFF. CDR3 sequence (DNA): TGTGCCAGCAGCTTTAACACTGAAGCTTTCTTT.

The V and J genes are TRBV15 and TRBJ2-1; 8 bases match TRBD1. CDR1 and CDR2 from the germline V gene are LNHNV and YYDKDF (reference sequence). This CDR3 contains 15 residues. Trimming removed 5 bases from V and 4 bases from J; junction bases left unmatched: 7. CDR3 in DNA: TGTGCCACCAGCCCCGGGACAGGACAGTACAATGAGCAGTTCTTC. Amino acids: CATSPGTGQYNEQFF. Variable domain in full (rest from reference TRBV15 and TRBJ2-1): DAMVIQNPRYQVTQFGKPVTLSCSQTLNHNVMYWYQQKSSQAPKLLFHYYDKDFNNEADTPDNFQSRRPNTSFCFLDIRSPGLGDTAMYLCATSPGTGQYNEQFFGPGTRLTVL.

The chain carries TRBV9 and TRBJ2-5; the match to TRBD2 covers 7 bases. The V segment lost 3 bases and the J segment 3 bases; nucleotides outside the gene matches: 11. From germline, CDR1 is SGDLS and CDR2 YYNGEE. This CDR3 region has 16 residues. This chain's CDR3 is CASSGGGRLGEETQYF. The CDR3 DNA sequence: TGTGCCAGCAGCGGAGGCGGGAGACTTGGCGAAGAGACCCAGTACTTC.

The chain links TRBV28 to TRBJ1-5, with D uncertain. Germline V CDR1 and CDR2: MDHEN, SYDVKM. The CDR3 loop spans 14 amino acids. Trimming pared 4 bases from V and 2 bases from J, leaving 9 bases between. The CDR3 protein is CASSSHSGNQPQHF. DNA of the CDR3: TGTGCCAGCAGTTCTCACTCGGGCAATCAGCCCCAGCATTTT.

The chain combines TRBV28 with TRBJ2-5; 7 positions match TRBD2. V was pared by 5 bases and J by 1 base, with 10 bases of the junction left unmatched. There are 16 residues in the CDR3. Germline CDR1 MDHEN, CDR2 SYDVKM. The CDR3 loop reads CASSPQRTSRQETQYF. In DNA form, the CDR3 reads TGTGCCAGCAGTCCCCAACGGACTAGTCGCCAAGAGACCCAGTACTTC.

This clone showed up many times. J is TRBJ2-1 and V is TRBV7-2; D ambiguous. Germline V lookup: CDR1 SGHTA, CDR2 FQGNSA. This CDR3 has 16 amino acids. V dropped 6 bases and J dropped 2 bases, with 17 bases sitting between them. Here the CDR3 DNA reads TGTGCCAGCAGACCGAAGGTGGTTAGCACCTACAATGAGCAGTTCTTC. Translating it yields CASRPKVVSTYNEQFF.

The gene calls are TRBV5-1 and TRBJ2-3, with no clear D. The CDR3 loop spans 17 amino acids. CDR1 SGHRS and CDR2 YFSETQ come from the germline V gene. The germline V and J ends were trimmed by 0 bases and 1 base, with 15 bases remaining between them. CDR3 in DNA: TGCGCCAGCAGCTTGGGCCCCTCGGCGACCCGCACAGATACGCAGTATTTT. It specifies CASSLGPSATRTDTQYF. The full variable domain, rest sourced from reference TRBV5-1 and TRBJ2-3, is KAGVTQTPRYLIKTRGQQVTLSCSPISGHRSVSWYQQTPGQGLQFLFEYFSETQRNKGNFPGRFSGRQFSNSRSEMNVSTLELGDSALYLCASSLGPSATRTDTQYFGPGTRLTVL.

The CDR3 DNA sequence: TGCGCCAGCACCACTTTAAAGAACACTGAAGCTTTCTTT. Its protein product is CASTTLKNTEAFF. The chain carries TRBV5-1 and TRBJ1-1; D not certain. This CDR3 has 13 residues. V lost 6 bases and J 1 base, leaving 10 bases between the germline ends. Per germline, CDR1 SGHRS and CDR2 YFSETQ.

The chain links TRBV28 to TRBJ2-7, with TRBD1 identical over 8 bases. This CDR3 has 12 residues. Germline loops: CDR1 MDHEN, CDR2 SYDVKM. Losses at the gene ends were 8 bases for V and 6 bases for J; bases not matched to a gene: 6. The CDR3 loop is CASLQGVSEQYF. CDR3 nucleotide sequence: TGTGCCAGCCTACAGGGGGTTAGCGAGCAGTACTTC.

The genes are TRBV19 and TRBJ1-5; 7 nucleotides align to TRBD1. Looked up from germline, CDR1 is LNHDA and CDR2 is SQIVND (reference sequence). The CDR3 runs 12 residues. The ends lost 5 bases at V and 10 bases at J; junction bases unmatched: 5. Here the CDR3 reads CASSPNRGPQHF. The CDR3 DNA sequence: TGTGCCAGTAGTCCCAACAGGGGTCCCCAGCATTTT.

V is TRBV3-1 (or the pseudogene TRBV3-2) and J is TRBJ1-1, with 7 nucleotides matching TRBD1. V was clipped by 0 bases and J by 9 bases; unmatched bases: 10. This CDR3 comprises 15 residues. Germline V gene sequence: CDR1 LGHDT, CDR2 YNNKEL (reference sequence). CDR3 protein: CASSQEKRDSSQAFF. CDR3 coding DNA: TGTGCCAGCAGCCAAGAAAAACGGGACAGTTCCCAAGCTTTCTTT.

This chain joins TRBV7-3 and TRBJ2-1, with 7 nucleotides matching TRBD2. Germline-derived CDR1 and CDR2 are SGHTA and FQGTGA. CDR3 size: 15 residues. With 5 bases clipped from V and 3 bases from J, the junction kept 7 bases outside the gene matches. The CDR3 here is CASSAGTTFYNEQFF. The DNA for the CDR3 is TGTGCCAGCAGCGCGGGGACTACCTTCTACAATGAGCAGTTCTTC.

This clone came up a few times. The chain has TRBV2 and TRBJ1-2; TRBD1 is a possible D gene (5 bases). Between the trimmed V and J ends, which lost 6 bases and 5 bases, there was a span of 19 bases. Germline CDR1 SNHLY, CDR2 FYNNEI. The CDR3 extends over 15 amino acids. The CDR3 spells CASRGVGLGPYGYTF. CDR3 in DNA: TGTGCCAGCAGGGGGGTGGGCCTTGGGCCTTATGGCTACACCTTC.

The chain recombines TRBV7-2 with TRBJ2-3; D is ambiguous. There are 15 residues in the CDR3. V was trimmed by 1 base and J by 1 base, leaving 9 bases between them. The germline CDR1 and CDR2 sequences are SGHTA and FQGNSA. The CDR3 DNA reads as TGTGCCAGCAGCTTAGGGGGTAGGGGCACAGATACGCAGTATTTT. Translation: CASSLGGRGTDTQYF.

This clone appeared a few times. The CDR3 reads CASSSGGGKNTEAFF. As DNA, the CDR3 is TGTGCCAGCAGCTCCGGGGGGGGAAAGAACACTGAAGCTTTCTTT. The chain uses TRBV7-8 and TRBJ1-1; weak D call: TRBD1 (5 bases). Looked up from germline, CDR1 is SGHVS and CDR2 is FQNEAQ. The CDR3 has 15 amino acids. Trimming took off 4 bases at V and 1 base at J, with 13 bases between the two ends.

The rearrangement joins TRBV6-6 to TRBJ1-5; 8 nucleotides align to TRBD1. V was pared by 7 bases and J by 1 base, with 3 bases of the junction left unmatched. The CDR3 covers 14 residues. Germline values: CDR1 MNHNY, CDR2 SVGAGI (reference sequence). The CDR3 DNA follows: TGTGCCAGCAAACAGGGGGTGAGCAATCAGCCCCAGCATTTT. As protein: CASKQGVSNQPQHF.

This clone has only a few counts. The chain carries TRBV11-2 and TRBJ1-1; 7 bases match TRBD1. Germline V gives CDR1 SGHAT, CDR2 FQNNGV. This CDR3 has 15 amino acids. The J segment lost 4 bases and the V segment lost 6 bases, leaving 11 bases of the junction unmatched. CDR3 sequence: CASSKRGAGGTEAFF. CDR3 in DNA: TGTGCCAGCAGTAAGAGGGGGGCAGGGGGCACTGAAGCTTTCTTT.

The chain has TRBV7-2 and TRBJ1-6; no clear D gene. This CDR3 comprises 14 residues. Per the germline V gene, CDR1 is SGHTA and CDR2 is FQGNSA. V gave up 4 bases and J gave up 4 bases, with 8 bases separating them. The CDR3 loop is CASSWAVYNSPLHF. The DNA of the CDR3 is TGTGCCAGCAGCTGGGCGGTATATAATTCACCCCTCCACTTT.